Listed below are T cell receptor beta chains from one sample, sequenced in a study of blood T cell repertoires in COVID-19. Measured with immunoSEQ multiplex PCR; TCRdb has only the in-frame clones, and not every one. The repertoire holds approximately 320,000 clones, with around 92% as singletons. The sequenced sample consisted of peripheral blood. All receptors come from a woman aged 25 to 39 with COVID-19, enrolled during active disease. Each CDR3 is given with its conserved first and last residue. Each record gives: clone size, V gene, CDR3 protein. Some rows mark clone size as missing; the rest say once, few, many or name a class of expanded clone.

NA TRBV3-1/TRBV3-2 CASSQTGVNSPLHF
NA TRBV10-1 CASARDINSPLHF
NA TRBV13 CASSSSGSYEQYF
NA TRBV7-9 CASSGVGGADSPLHF
NA TRBV5-8 CASSLINTGELFF
once TRBV11-2 CASSLDRSQPQHF
once TRBV6-4 CASRAGQGNSSYNSPLHF
NA TRBV9 CASSGGTGGIGNTIYF
NA TRBV19 CASRPGTGAGYTF
NA TRBV9 CASSVGGRGSTNEKLFF
NA TRBV25-1 CASSEFRGWQETQYF
NA TRBV5-8 CASRPRMTGNTIYF
few TRBV4-1 CASSQGLVAGVSYEQYF
once TRBV18 CASSLWTANTEAFF
once TRBV6-5 CATGLLEGNYGYTF
NA TRBV4-1 CASSPLAGGSTDTQYF
NA TRBV19 CASSSPGQGWETQYF
NA TRBV7-9 CASSPRTSGGPDTQYF
NA TRBV24-1 CATRLDKNTEAFF
NA TRBV3-1/TRBV3-2 CASSPHPSGTNTGELFF
NA TRBV7-9 CASSSPGAGTHTDTQYF
NA TRBV4-1 CASSLQGDTEAFF
NA TRBV3-1/TRBV3-2 CASSSGGPPVYF
NA TRBV5-6 CASSLDTRVSSGYTF
NA TRBV5-4 CASSLGGTGLVEQYF
once TRBV9 CASSATGGFYNEQFF
NA TRBV7-9 CASSLGQGDNSPLHF
NA TRBV12-3/TRBV12-4 CASSGQGSREAFF
NA TRBV7-6 CASSLDGTGSYEQYF
NA TRBV18 CASSPFWNTEAFF
NA TRBV30 CAWSVRGYSEAFF
NA TRBV4-1 CASSQGTGPVF
NA TRBV7-2 CASSSAGGQGEKHF
NA TRBV29-1 CSAQRSSYEQYF
NA TRBV2 CASSDGWGHQPQHF
NA TRBV11-2 CASSRLMLDRLGEQFF
NA TRBV18 CASSPLPEDGYTF
NA TRBV12-3/TRBV12-4 CASSLRDRTEQYF
NA TRBV18 CASSPSTGRGNTIYF
once TRBV7-2 CASSTRTGLAGTDTQYF
NA TRBV11-2 CASSPGTGELFF
NA TRBV3-1/TRBV3-2 CASSQDPSNMNYGYTF
NA TRBV6-5 CASKSRAGAFGTQYF
once TRBV9 CASSVVSPGELFF
NA TRBV5-1 CASSLVSGSGNTIYF
NA TRBV19 CASSISHFGENTIYF
NA TRBV5-1 CASSPGPNNEKLFF
NA TRBV5-1 CASSYRGQGDYEQYF
once TRBV5-1 CASSRGQGAPEAFF